This TCR beta chain is drawn from a study of radiotherapy plus CTLA-4 blockade in lung cancer. Study-wide points: Subsequent to radiotherapy plus ipilimumab, tumor-derived TCR clones underwent expansion in blood.

V lost 4 bases and J lost 6, with 12 bases in between. Germline CDR1 and CDR2: MDHEN and SYDVKM. The CDR3 sequence is 13 residues long. This clone was counted between two and nine times. Its antigen is currently unknown. Here immunoSEQ multiplex PCR was the method, and the copy in TCRdb shows in-frame clones only, minus some. In the table there are around 100,000 clones, around 74% of which are singletons. The rearrangement joins TRBV28 to TRBJ1-1; D is unresolved. The receptor's source is a human donor with non-small cell lung cancer who had a partial response to radiotherapy plus ipilimumab. Some clones in this sample may be carry-over from other donors' samples. The input for sequencing was peripheral blood, taken from a patient treated with radiotherapy plus ipilimumab. DNA for the CDR3: TGTGCCAGCAGTTCCCCGTCGGTCTCTGAAGCTTTCTTT. It yields the protein CASSSPSVSEAFF.